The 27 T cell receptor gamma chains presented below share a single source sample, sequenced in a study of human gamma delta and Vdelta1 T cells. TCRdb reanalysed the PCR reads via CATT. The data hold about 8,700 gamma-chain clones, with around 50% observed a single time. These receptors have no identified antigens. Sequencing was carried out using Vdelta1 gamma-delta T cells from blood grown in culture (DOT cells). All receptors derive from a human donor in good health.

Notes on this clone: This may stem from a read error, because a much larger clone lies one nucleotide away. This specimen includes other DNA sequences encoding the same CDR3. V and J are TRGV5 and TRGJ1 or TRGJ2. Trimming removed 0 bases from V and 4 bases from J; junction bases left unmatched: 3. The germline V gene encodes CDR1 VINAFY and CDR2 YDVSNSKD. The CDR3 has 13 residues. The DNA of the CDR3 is TGTGCCACCTGGGACAGGCTCTATTATAAGAAACTCTTT. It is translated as CATWDRLYYKKLF.

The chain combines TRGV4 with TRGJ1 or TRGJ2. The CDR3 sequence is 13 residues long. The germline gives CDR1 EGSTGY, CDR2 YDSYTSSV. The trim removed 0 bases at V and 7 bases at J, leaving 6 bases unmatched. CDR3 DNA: TGTGCCACCTGGGATGGGCAGAGATATAAGAAACTCTTT. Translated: CATWDGQRYKKLF.

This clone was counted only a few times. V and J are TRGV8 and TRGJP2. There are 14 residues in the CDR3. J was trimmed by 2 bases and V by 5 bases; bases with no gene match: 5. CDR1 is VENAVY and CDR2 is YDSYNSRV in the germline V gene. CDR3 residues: CATWGLSSDWIKTF. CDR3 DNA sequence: TGTGCCACCTGGGGTCTAAGTAGTGATTGGATCAAGACGTTT.

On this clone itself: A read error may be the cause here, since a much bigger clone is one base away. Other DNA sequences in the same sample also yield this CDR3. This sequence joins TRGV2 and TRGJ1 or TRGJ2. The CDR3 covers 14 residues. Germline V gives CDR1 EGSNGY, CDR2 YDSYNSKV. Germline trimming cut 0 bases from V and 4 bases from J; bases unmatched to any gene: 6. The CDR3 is CATWDGPGYYKKLF. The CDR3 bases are TGTGCCACCTGGGACGGGCCTGGGTATTATAAGAAACTCTTT.

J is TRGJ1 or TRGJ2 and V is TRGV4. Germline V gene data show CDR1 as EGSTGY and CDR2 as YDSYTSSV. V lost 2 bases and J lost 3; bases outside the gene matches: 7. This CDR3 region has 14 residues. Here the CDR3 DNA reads TGTGCCACCTGGGATGTTGCGACTTATTATAAGAAACTCTTT. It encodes CATWDVATYYKKLF.

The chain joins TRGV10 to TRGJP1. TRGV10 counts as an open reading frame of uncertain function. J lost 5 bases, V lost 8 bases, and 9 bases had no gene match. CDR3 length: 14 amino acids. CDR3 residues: CAAWDFMTGWFKIF. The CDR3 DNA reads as TGTGCTGCGTGGGATTTTATGACTGGTTGGTTCAAGATATTT.

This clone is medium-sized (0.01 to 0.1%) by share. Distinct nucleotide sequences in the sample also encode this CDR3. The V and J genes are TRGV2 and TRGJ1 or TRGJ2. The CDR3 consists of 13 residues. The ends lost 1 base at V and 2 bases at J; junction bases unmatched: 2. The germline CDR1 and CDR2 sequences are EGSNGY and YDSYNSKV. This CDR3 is CATWDGHYYKKLF. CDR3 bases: TGTGCCACCTGGGACGGTCATTATTATAAGAAACTCTTT.

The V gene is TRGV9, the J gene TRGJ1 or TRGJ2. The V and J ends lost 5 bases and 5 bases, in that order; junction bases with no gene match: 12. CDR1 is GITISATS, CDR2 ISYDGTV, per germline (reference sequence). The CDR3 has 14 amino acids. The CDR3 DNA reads TGTGCCTTGTGGGTCCCGTTTGGTCATTATAAGAAACTCTTT. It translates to CALWVPFGHYKKLF.

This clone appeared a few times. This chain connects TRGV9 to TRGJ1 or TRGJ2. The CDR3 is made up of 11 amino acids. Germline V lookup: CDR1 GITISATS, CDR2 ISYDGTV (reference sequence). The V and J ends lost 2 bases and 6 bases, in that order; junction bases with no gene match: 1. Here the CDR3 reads CALWEAYKKLF. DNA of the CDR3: TGTGCCTTGTGGGAGGCTTATAAGAAACTCTTT.

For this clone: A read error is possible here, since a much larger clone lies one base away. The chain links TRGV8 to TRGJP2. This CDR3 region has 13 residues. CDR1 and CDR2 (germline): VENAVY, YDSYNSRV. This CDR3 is CATWNSSDWIKTF. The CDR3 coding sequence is TGTGCCACCTGGAATAGTAGTGATTGGATCAAGACGTTT.

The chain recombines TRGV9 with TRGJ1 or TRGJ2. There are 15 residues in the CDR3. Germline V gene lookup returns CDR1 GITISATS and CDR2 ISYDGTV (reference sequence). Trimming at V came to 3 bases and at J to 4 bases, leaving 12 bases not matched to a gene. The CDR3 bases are TGTGCCTTGTGGGAGCCTGCTAGGGGCTATTATAAGAAACTCTTT. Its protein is CALWEPARGYYKKLF.

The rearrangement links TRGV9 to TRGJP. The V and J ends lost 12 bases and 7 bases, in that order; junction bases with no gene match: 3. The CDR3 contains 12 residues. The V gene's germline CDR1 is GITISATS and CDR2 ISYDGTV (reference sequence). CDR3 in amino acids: CAPELGKKIKVF. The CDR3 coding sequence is TGTGCCCCCGAGTTGGGCAAAAAAATCAAGGTATTT.

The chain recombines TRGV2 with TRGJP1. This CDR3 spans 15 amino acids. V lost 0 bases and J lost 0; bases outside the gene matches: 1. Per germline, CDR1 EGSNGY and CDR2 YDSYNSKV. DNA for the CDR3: TGTGCCACCTGGGACGGGAATACCACTGGTTGGTTCAAGATATTT. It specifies CATWDGNTTGWFKIF.

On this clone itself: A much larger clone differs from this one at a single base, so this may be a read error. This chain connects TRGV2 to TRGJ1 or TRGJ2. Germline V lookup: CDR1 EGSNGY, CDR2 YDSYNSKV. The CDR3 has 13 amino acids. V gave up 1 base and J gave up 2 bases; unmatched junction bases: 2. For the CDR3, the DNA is TGTGCCACCTGGGACGGTGATTATTATAAGAAACTCTTT. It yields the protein CATWDGDYYKKLF.

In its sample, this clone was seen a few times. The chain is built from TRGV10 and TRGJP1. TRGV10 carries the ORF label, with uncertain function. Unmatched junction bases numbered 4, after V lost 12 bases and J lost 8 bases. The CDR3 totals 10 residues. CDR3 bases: TGTGCTGCCGGGGGTTGGTTCAAGATATTT. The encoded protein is CAAGGWFKIF.

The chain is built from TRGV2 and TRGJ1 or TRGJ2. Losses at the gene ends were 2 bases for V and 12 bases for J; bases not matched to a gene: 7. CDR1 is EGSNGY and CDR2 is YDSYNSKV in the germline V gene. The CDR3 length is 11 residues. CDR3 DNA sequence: TGTGCCACCTGGGACGTCCTTGGGAAACTCTTT. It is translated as CATWDVLGKLF.

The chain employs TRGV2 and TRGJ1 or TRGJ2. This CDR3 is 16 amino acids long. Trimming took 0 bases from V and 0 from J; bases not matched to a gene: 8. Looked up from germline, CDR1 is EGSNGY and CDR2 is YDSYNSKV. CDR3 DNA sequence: TGTGCCACCTGGGACGGGCCGGGTTCGAATTATTATAAGAAACTCTTT. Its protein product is CATWDGPGSNYYKKLF.

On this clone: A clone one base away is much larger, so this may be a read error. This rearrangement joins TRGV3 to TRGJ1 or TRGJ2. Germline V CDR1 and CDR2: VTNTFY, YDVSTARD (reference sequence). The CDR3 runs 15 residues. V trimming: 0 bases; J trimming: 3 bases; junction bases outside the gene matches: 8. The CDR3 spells CATWDRPPTYYKKLF. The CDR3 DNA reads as TGTGCCACCTGGGACAGGCCCCCGACTTATTATAAGAAACTCTTT.

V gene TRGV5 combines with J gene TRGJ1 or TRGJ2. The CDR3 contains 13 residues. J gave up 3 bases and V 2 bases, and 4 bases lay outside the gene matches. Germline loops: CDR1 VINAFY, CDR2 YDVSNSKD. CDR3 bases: TGTGCCACCTGGGACAAGAGTTATTATAAGAAACTCTTT. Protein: CATWDKSYYKKLF.

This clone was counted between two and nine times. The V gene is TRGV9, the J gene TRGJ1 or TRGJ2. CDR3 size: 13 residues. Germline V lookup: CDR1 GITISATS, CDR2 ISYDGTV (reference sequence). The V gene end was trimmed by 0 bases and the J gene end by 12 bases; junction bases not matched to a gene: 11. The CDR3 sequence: CALWEVRVLGKLF. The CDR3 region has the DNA TGTGCCTTGTGGGAGGTGCGGGTTCTTGGGAAACTCTTT.

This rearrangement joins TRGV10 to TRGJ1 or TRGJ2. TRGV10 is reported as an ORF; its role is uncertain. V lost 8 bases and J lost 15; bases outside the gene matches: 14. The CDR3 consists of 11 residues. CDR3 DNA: TGTGCTGCGTGGGATCCCACGGATAGACTCTTT. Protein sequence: CAAWDPTDRLF.

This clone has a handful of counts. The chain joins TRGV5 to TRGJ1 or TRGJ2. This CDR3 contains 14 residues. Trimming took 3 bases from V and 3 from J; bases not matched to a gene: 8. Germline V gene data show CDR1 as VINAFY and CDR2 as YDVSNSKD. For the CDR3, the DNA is TGTGCCACCTGGGACGGGCTTCCTTATTATAAGAAACTCTTT. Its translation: CATWDGLPYYKKLF.

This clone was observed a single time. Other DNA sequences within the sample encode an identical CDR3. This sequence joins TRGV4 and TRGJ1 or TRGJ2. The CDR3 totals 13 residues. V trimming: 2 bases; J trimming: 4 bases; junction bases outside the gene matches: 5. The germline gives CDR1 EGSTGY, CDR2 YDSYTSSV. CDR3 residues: CATWDELYYKKLF. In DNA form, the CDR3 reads TGTGCCACCTGGGATGAGTTGTATTATAAGAAACTCTTT.

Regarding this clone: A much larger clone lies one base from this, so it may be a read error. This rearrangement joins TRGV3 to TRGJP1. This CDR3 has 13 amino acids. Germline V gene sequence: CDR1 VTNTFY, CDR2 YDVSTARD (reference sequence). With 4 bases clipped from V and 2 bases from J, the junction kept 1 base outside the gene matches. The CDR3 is CATWETTGWFKIF. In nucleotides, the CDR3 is TGTGCCACCTGGGAGACCACTGGTTGGTTCAAGATATTT.

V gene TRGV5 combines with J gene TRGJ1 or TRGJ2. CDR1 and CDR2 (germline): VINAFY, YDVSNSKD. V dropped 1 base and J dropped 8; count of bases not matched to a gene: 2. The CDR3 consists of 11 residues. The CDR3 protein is CATWDSNKKLF. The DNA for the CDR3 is TGTGCCACCTGGGACAGCAATAAGAAACTCTTT.

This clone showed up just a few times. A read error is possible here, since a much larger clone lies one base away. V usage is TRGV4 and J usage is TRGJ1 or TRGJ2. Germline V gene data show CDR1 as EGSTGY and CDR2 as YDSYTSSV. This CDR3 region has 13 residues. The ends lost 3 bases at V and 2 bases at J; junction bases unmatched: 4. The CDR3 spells CATWDSDYYKKLF. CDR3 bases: TGTGCCACCTGGGATTCGGATTATTATAAGAAACTCTTT.

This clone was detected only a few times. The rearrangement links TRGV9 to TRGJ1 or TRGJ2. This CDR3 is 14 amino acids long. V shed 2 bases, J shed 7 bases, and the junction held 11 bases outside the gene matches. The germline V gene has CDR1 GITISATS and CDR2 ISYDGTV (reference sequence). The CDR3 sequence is CALWEETSWYKKLF. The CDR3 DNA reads TGTGCCTTGTGGGAGGAAACGTCGTGGTATAAGAAACTCTTT.